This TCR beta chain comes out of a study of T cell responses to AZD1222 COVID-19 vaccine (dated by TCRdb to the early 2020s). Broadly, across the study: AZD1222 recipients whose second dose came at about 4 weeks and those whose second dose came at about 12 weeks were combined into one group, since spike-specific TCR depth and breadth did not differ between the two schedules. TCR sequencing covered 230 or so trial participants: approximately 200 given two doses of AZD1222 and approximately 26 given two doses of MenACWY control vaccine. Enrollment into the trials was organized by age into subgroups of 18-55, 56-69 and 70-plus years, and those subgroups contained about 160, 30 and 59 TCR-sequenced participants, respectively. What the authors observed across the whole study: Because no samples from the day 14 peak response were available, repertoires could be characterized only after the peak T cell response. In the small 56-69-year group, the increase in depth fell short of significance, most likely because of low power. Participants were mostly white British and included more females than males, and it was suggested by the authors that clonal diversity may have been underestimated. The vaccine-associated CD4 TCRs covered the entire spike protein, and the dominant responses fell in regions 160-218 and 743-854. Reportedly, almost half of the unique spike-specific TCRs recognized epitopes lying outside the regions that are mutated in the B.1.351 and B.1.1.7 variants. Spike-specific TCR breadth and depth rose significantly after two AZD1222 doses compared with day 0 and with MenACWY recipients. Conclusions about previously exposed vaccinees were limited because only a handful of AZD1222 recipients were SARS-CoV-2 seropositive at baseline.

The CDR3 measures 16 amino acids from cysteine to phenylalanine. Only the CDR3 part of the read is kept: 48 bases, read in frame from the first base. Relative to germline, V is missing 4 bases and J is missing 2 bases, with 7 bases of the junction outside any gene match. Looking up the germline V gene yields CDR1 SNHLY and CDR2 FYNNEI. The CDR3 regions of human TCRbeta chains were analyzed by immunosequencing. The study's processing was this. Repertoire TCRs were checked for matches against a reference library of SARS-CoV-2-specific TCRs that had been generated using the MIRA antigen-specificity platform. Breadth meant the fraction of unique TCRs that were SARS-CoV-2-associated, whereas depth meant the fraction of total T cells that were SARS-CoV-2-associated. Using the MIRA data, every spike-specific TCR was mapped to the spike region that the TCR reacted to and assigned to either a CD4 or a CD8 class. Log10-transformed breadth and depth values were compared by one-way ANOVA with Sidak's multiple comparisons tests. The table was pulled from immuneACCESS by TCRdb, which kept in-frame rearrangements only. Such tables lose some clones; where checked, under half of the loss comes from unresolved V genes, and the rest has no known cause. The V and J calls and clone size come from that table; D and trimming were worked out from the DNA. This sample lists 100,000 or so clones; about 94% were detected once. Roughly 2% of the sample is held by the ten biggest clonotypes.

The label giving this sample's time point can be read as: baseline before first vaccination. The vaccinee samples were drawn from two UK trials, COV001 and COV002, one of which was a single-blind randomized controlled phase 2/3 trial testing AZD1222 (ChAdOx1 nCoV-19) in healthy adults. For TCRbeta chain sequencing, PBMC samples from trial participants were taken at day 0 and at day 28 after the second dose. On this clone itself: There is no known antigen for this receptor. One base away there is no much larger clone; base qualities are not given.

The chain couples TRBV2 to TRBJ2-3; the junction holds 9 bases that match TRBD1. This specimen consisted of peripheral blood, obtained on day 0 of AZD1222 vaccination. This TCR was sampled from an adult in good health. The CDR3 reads CASSGNRDRVTDTQYF. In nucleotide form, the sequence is TGTGCCAGCAGTGGGAACCGGGACAGGGTCACAGATACGCAGTATTTT.